This entry concerns a single T cell receptor beta chain. The record originates from a study of Tregs in tolerant kidney transplant recipients. This table comes from immunoSEQ multiplex PCR, and its TCRdb copy is limited to in-frame clones, with some not included. The table records 60,000 to 95,000 clones, roughly 98% of them present only once. V dropped 9 bases and J dropped 2 bases, with 11 bases sitting between them. Germline assignment: CDR1 MNHNS and CDR2 SASEGT. The CDR3 runs 12 residues. The receptor was derived from a human donor who received a combined kidney and bone marrow transplant. Sequences were derived from CD4+ T cells from blood, sampled before the transplant. This chain connects TRBV6-1 to TRBJ2-7; no reliable D call. In DNA, the CDR3 is TGTGCCAGTTCCCGAGGTGCCTACGAGCAGTACTTC. It is translated as CASSRGAYEQYF.